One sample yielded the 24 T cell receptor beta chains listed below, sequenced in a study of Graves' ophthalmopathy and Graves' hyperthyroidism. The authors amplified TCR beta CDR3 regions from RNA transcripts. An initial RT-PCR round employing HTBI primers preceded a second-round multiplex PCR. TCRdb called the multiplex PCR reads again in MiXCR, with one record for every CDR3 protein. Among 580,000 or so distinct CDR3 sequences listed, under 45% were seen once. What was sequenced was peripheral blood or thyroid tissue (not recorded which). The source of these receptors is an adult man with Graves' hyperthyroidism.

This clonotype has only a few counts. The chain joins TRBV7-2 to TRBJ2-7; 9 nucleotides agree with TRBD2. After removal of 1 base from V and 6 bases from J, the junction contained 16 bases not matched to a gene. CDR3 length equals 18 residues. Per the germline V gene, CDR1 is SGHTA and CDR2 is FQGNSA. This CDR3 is CASSLDRGLRTSVPEQYF. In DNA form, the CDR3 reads TGTGCCAGCAGCTTAGATCGTGGGCTCCGGACTAGCGTTCCCGAGCAGTACTTC.

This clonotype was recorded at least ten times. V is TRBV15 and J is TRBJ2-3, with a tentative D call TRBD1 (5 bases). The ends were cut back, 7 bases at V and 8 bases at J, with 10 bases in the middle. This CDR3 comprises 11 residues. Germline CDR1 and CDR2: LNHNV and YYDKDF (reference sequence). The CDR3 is CATNTGRTQYF. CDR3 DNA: TGTGCCACCAACACAGGACGTACGCAGTATTTT.

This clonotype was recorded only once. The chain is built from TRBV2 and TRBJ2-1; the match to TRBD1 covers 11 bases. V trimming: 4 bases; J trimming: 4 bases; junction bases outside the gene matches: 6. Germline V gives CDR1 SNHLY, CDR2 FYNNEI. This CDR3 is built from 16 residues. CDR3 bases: TGTGCCAGCAGTGGCGGGGGGACAGGGGGATACAATGAGCAGTTCTTC. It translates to CASSGGGTGGYNEQFF.

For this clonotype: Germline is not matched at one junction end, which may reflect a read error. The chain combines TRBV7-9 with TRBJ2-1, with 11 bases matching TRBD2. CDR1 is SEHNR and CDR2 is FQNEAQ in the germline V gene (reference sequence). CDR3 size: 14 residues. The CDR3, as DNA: TGCGCCAGCAGCATTAGCGGGAGGGCCGATGAGCAGTTCTTC. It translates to CASSISGRADEQFF. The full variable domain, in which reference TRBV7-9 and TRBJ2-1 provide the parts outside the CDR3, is DTGVSQNPRHKITKRGQNVTFRCDPISEHNRLYWYRQTLGQGPEFLTYFQNEAQLEKSRLLSDRFSAERPKGSFSTLEIQRTEQGDSAMYLCASSISGRADEQFFGPGTRLTVL.

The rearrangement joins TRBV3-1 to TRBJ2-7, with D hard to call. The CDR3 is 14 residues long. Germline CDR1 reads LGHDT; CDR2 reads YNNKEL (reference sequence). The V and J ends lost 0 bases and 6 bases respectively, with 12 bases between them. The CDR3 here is CASSQDLGLGEQYF. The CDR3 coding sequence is TGTGCCAGCAGCCAAGATTTGGGTCTGGGCGAGCAGTACTTC.

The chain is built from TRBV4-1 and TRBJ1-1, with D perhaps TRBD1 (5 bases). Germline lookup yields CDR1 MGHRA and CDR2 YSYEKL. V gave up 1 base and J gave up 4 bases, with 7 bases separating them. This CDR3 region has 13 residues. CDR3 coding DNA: TGCGCCAGCAGCCAAGTTCAGGGCACTGAAGCTTTCTTT. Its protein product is CASSQVQGTEAFF.

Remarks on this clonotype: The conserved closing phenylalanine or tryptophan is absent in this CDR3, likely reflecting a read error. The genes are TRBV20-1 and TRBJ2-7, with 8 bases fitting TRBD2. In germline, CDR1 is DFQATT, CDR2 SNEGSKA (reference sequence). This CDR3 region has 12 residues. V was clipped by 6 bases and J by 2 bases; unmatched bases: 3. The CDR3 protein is CSAGLVAYEQYL. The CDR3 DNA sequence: TGCAGTGCGGGACTAGTGGCCTACGAGCAGTACTTA.

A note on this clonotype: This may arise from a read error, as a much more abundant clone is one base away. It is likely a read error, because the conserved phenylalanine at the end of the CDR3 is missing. CDR3 sequence: CASSSPGHVEQYL. CDR3 bases: TGTGCCAGCAGTTCGCCGGGACACGTCGAGCAGTACCTC. This chain joins TRBV12-3 or TRBV12-4 and TRBJ2-7, with a possible D match to TRBD1 (6 bases). The V gene lost 4 bases and the J gene lost 6 bases, with 13 bases spanning the gap. The CDR3 consists of 13 residues.

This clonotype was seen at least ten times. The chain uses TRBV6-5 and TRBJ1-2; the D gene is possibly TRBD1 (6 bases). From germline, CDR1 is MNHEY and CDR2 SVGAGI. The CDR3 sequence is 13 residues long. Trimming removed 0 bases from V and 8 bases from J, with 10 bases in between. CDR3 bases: TGTGCCAGCAGTTACTCTCCAGGGGAGGGCTACACCTTC. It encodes CASSYSPGEGYTF.

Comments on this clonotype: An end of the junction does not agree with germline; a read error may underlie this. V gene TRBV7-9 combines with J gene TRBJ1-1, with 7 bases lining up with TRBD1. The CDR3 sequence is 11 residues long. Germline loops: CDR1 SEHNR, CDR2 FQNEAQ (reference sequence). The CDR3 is CASSLTGAGDF. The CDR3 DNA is TGTGCCAGCAGCTTAACAGGGGCCGGGGACTTT.

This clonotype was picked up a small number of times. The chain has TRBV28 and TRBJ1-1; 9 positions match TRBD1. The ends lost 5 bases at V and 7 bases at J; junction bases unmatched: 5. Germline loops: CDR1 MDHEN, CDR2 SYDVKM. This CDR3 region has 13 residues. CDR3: CASSRTGDHEAFF. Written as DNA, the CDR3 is TGTGCCAGCAGTCGGACAGGGGATCATGAAGCTTTCTTT. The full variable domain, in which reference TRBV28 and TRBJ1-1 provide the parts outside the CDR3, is DVKVTQSSRYLVKRTGEKVFLECVQDMDHENMFWYRQDPGLGLRLIYFSYDVKMKEKGDIPEGYSVSREKKERFSLILESASTNQTSMYLCASSRTGDHEAFFGQGTRLTVV.

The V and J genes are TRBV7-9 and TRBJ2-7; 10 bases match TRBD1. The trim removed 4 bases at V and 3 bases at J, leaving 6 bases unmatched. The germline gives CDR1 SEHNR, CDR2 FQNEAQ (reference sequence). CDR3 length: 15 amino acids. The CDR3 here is CASSSPDRGIYEQYF. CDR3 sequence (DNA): TGTGCCAGCAGCTCTCCGGACAGGGGGATCTACGAGCAGTACTTC. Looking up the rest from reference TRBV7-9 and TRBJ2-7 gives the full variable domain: DTGVSQNPRHKITKRGQNVTFRCDPISEHNRLYWYRQTLGQGPEFLTYFQNEAQLEKSRLLSDRFSAERPKGSFSTLEIQRTEQGDSAMYLCASSSPDRGIYEQYFGPGTRLTVT.

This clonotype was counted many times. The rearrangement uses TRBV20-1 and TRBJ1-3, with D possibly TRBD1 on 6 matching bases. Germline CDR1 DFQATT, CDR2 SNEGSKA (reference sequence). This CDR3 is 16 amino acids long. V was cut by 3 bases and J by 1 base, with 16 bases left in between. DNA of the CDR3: TGCAGTGCTAGGTTACAGGGCACGTATTCTGGAAACACCATATATTTT. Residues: CSARLQGTYSGNTIYF.

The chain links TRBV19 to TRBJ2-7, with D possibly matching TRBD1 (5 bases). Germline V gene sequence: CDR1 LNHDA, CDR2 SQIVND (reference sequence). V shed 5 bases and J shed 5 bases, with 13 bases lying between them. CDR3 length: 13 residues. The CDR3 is CASSYQGSHEQYF. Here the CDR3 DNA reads TGTGCCAGTAGTTACCAGGGATCCCACGAGCAGTACTTC.

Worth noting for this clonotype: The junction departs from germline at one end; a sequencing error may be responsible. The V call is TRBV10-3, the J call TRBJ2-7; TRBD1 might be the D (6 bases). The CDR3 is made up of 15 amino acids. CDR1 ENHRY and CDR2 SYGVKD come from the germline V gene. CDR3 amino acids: CASSLLVDSSYEQYF. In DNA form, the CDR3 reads TGTGCCAGCAGTTTACTCGTGGACAGCTCCTACGAGCAGTACTTC.

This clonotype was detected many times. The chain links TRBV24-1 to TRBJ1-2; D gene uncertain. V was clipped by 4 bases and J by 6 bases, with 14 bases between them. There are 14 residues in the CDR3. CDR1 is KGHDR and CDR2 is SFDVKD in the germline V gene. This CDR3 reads CATSDPGEKDGYTF. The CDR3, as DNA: TGTGCCACCAGTGACCCGGGAGAGAAGGATGGCTACACCTTC.

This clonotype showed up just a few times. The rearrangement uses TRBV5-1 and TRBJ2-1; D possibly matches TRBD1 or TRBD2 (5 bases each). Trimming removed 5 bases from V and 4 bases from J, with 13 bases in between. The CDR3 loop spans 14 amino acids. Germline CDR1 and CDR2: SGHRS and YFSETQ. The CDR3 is CASRGLAAYNEQFF. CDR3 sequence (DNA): TGCGCCAGCAGGGGGCTAGCAGCTTACAATGAGCAGTTCTTC.

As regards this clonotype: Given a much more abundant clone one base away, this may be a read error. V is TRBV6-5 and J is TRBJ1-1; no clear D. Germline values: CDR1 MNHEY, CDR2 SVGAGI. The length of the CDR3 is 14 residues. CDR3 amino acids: CASSYSLMNTEASF. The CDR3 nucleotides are TGTGCCAGCAGTTACTCACTCATGAACACTGAAGCTTCCTTT.

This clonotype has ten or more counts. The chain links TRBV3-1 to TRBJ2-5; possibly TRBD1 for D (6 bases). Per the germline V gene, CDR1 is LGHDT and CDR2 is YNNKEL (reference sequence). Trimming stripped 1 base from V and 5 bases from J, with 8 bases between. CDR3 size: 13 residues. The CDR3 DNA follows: TGTGCCAGCAGCCAAGCAGGGGAGGAGACCCAGTACTTC. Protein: CASSQAGEETQYF.

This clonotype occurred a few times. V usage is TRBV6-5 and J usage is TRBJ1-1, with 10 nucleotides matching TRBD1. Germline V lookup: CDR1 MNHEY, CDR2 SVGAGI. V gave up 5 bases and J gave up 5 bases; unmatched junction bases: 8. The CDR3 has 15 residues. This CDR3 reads CASSPSGTGVTEAFF. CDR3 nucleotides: TGTGCCAGCAGTCCTTCCGGGACAGGGGTAACTGAAGCTTTCTTT.

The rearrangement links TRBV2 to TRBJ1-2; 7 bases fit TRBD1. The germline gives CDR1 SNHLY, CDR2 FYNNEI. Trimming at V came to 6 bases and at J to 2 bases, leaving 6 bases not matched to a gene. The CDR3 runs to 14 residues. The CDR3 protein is CASRAGQQNYGYTF. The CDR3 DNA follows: TGTGCCAGCAGAGCGGGACAGCAAAACTATGGCTACACCTTC.

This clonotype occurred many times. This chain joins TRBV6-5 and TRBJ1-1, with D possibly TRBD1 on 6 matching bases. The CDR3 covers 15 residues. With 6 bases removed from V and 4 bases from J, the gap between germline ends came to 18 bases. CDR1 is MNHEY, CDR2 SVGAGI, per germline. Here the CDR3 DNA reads TGTGCCAGCAGCCGTCCCGGGACATTTAGCACTGAAGCTTTCTTT. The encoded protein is CASSRPGTFSTEAFF.

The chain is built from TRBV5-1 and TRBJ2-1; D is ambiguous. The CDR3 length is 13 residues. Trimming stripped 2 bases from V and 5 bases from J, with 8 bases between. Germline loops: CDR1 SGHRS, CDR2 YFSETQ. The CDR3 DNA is TGCGCCAGCAGCTTCGACCTTAACAATGAGCAGTTCTTC. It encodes CASSFDLNNEQFF. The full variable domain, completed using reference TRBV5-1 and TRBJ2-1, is KAGVTQTPRYLIKTRGQQVTLSCSPISGHRSVSWYQQTPGQGLQFLFEYFSETQRNKGNFPGRFSGRQFSNSRSEMNVSTLELGDSALYLCASSFDLNNEQFFGPGTRLTVL.

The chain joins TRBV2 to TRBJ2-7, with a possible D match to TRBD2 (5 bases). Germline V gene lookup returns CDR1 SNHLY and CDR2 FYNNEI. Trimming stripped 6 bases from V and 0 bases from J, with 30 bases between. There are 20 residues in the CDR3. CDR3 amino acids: CASRTPLPRLGMGSSYEQYF. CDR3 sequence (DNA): TGTGCCAGCAGGACCCCTCTCCCGAGACTTGGGATGGGGAGCTCCTACGAGCAGTACTTC.